These T cell receptor beta chains were read from a single sample in a study of cytotoxic CD8 clonotypes in ibrutinib-treated CLL. Produced via immunoSEQ multiplex PCR; TCRdb's table is partial and in-frame only. Among some 200,000 clones listed, 72% were seen once. The sequencing used PBMCs, collected after 24 months of ibrutinib treatment. These receptors were obtained from a human donor with chronic lymphocytic leukemia. Both conserved end residues are part of each CDR3. The order of the fields is V gene, J gene, clone size, CDR3 protein. Only some rows state a clone size, as once, few, many or a class for expanded clones.

TRBV7-8	TRBJ1-1	.	CASSPYAGLMNTEAFF
TRBV5-8	TRBJ1-1	few	CASSTSRGRTEAFF
TRBV9	TRBJ2-3	.	CASSVDGGVLSTDTQYF
TRBV4-3	TRBJ1-2	.	CASSQGARGRDGYTF
TRBV6-5	TRBJ1-5	.	CASSRYSNQPQHF
TRBV11-2	TRBJ1-2	.	CASSLGTGARGYTF
TRBV6-5	TRBJ2-2	.	CASSRLAGGHGELFF
TRBV27	TRBJ1-1	once	CASGLRRSTATEAFF
TRBV5-6	TRBJ2-3	.	CASSSKASTDTQYF
TRBV27	TRBJ2-1	.	CASSFRTSGRPGFF
TRBV30	TRBJ2-5	.	CAWSTGTSFETQYF
TRBV4-2	TRBJ2-7	.	CARERGLRKEQYF
TRBV11-2	TRBJ2-1	.	CASSSAGGAYNEQFF
TRBV5-1	TRBJ2-5	few	CASSLSLAGAQETQYF
TRBV7-6	TRBJ2-1	once	CARREGSEQFF
TRBV18	TRBJ1-3	.	CASSPPFPGDRNTIYF
TRBV28	TRBJ2-1	.	CASSPRDTSYNEQFF
TRBV4-3	TRBJ1-1	once	CASSQDYGGIEAFF
TRBV28	TRBJ2-1	.	CASRPMTDNEQFF
TRBV29-1	TRBJ2-7	once	CSVEEYGTEPPYEQYF
TRBV29-1	TRBJ1-1	once	CSVAGRMNTEAFF
TRBV7-9	TRBJ2-3	.	CASSQSGSTDTQYF
TRBV23-1	TRBJ2-3	.	CASSRDRKSTDTQYF
TRBV29-1	TRBJ2-7	once	CSVDPGQGSYEQYF
TRBV27	TRBJ2-3	.	CASSLSGGRPGTQYF
TRBV7-3	TRBJ2-2	.	CASSPAGPGTGELFF
TRBV18	TRBJ2-5	.	CASSPDQETQYF
TRBV6-4	TRBJ1-5	.	CASSEQGGNQPQHF
TRBV18	TRBJ2-7	.	CASSPAGAHEQYF
TRBV18	TRBJ2-7	.	CASSTSSYEQYF
TRBV9	TRBJ2-7	.	CASSPGQSTYEQYF
TRBV28	TRBJ2-7	once	CASTQTGLSYEQYF
TRBV4-3	TRBJ1-4	.	CASSQDENTGEKLFF
TRBV9	TRBJ1-4	.	CASSEGPREKLFF
TRBV19	TRBJ2-1	.	CASSLGTSGTNEQFF
TRBV18	TRBJ2-7	.	CASSPSGTSTAYEQYF
TRBV4-2	TRBJ2-3	.	CASSQTPGTSDITDTQYF
TRBV7-6	TRBJ2-1	few	CASSIGRQNEQFF
TRBV15	TRBJ1-2	.	CATSRDIGPYGYTF
TRBV7-2	TRBJ2-1	.	CASSLIRTDNEQFF
TRBV18	TRBJ1-2	few	CASSPDRSYGYTF
TRBV6-5	TRBJ2-5	.	CASSGQSKETQYF
TRBV5-1	TRBJ2-3	.	CASSLGGTSTDTQYF
TRBV9	TRBJ2-3	.	CASSASGRDDTQYF
TRBV27	TRBJ1-2	.	CATSEQGAPGYTF
TRBV2	TRBJ2-1	.	CASGAGGVEQFF
TRBV30	TRBJ2-7	.	CAWRLTGGNYEQYF
TRBV18	TRBJ1-1	.	CASSPPGKSEAFF
TRBV9	TRBJ2-3	.	CASSVGVRRTDTQYF
TRBV27	TRBJ1-4	few	CASSFGSTNEKLFF
TRBV28	TRBJ1-5	.	CASSLYKLGNQPQHF
TRBV29-1	TRBJ1-2	.	CSGGGQNYGYTF
TRBV7-9	TRBJ1-5	few	CASSVDGNQPQHF